This TCR beta chain was found in a study of post-analysis software for immune sequencing data. CDR1 DFQATT and CDR2 SNEGSKA come from the germline V gene (reference sequence). Trimming removed 7 bases from V and 5 bases from J, with 14 bases in between. This CDR3 has 12 amino acids. The study's findings and limits: When patients were compared with controls, a handful of TRBV segments were more frequent, TRBV5-6, TRBV5-1 and TRBV20-1 among them. Significantly lower normalized Chao1 diversity was seen in multiple sclerosis patients than in controls.

Researchers reported that TCR beta cDNA libraries carried unique molecular identifiers. TCRdb processed the PCR reads anew with MiXCR; each CDR3 protein has one entry. Of 700,000 to 900,000 distinct CDR3 sequences in the sample, more than 45% were seen once. As to this clonotype: Its specificity is not known.

This rearrangement joins TRBV20-1 to TRBJ2-5; unclear D gene. Sequences were obtained from blood. The TCR comes from a girl under 18 with multiple sclerosis. CDR3 in DNA: TGCAGTGTGGGTGTAGCTCAGGAGACCCAGTACTTC. It specifies CSVGVAQETQYF.